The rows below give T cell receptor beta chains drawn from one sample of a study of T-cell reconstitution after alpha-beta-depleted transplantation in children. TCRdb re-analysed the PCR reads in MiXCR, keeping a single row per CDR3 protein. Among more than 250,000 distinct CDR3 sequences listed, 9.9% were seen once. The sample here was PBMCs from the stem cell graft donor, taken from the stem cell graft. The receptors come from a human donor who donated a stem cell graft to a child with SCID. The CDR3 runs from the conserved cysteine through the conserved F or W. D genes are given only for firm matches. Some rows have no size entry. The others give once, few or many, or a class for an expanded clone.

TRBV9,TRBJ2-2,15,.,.,CASSVEGVLTGELFF,TGTGCCAGCAGCGTAGAAGGGGTACTCACCGGGGAGCTGTTTTTT
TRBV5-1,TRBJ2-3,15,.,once,CASADWADSTDTQYF,TGCGCCAGCGCCGACTGGGCGGATAGCACAGATACGCAGTATTTT
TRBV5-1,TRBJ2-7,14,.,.,CASSSSSSDYEQYF,TGCGCCAGCAGCTCGTCGTCGTCAGACTACGAGCAGTACTTC
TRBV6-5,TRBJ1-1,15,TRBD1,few,CASRRTGQANTEAFF,TGTGCCAGCAGGAGGACGGGACAGGCTAACACTGAAGCTTTCTTT
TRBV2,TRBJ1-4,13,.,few,CASSDSAREKLFF,TGTGCCAGCAGTGATTCAGCGAGAGAAAAACTGTTTTTT
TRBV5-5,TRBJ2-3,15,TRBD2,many,CASSLLAGETDTQYF,TGTGCCAGCAGCTTACTAGCGGGGGAAACAGATACGCAGTATTTT
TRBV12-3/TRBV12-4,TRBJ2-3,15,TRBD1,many,CASSPLGQGMDTQYF,TGTGCCAGCAGTCCTCTGGGACAGGGGATGGATACGCAGTATTTT
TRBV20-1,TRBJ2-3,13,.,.,CSAIPGVTDTQYF,TGCAGTGCTATTCCAGGGGTCACAGATACGCAGTATTTT
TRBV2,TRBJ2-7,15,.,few,CASSRYGDLSYEQYF,TGTGCCAGCAGCCGATACGGGGATTTATCCTACGAGCAGTACTTC
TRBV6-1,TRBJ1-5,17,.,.,CASSPRQGENSNQPQHF,TGTGCCAGCAGCCCGAGGCAGGGCGAAAATAGCAATCAGCCCCAGCATTTT
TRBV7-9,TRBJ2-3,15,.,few,CASSSEGVGTDTQYF,TGTGCCAGCAGTTCGGAGGGGGTGGGCACAGATACGCAGTATTTT
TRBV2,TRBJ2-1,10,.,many,CASIGNEQFF,TGTGCCAGCATAGGCAATGAGCAGTTCTTC
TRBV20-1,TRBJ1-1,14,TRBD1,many,CSASAGTGWVVAFF,TGCAGTGCTAGTGCCGGGACAGGGTGGGTCGTAGCTTTCTTT
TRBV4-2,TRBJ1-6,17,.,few,CASSPPIRRQDNSPLHF,TGTGCCAGCAGCCCGCCGATTAGGAGACAAGATAATTCACCCCTCCACTTT
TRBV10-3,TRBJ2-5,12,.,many,CAISDQQETQYF,TGTGCCATCAGTGACCAGCAAGAGACCCAGTACTTC
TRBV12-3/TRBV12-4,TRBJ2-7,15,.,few,CASSLSQDTSYEQYF,TGTGCCAGCAGTTTAAGTCAGGACACATCCTACGAGCAGTACTTC
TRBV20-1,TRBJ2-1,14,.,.,CSATGGGSYNEQFF,TGCAGTGCTACAGGGGGGGGCTCCTACAATGAGCAGTTCTTC
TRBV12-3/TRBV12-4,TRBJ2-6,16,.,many,CASSSPRSSGANVLTF,TGTGCCAGCAGTTCCCCCCGGTCCTCTGGGGCCAACGTCCTGACTTTC
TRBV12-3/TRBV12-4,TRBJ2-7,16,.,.,CASSLRGWGQLSEQYF,TGTGCCAGCAGTTTACGTGGCTGGGGTCAGTTGAGCGAGCAGTACTTC
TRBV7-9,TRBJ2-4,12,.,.,CASAGLIRIQYF,TGTGCCAGCGCAGGGTTAATTCGCATTCAGTACTTC
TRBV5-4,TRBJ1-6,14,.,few,CASSTWGTNSPLHF,TGTGCCAGCTCCACGTGGGGGACCAATTCACCCCTCCACTTT
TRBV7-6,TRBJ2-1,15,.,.,CASSYRGLLGNEQFF,TGTGCCAGCAGCTATAGGGGCTTGTTAGGAAATGAGCAGTTCTTC
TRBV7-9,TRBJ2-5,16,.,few,CASSPSAGGVQGTQYF,TGTGCCAGCAGCCCCAGTGCGGGTGGCGTCCAAGGGACCCAGTACTTC
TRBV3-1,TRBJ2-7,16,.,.,CASSQSGTDFSYEQYF,TGTGCCAGCAGCCAATCAGGGACCGACTTCTCCTACGAGCAGTACTTC
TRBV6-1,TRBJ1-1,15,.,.,CASKIRGLMNTEAFF,TGTGCCAGCAAGATCCGAGGGCTGATGAACACTGAAGCTTTCTTT
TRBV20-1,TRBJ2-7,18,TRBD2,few,CSAASLAGGFSGTYEQYF,TGCAGTGCCGCCTCCCTAGCGGGGGGCTTTAGTGGTACCTACGAGCAGTACTTC
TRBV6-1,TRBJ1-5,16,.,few,CASRPSPEGRNQPQHF,TGTGCCAGCAGACCTTCTCCGGAAGGTCGCAATCAGCCCCAGCATTTT
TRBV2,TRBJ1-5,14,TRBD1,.,CASRETGEGQPQHF,TGTGCCAGCAGGGAGACAGGGGAGGGACAGCCCCAGCATTTT